The source of this T cell receptor (beta chain) is a study of early T cells in non-severe SARS-CoV-2 infection. Study in general: Chains from this unsorted whole-blood bulk RNA could not be paired. Whole-study findings and limits: Reliance on VDJdb matching favored anti-spike CD8 responses; private and CD4 specificities were missed.

This clonotype has more than one count but fewer than ten. The target antigen is unknown. CDR1 and CDR2 from the germline V gene are DFQATT and SNEGSKA (reference sequence). The CDR3 contains 15 residues. Trimming took 3 bases from V and 0 from J, leaving 15 bases between them. Attached unique molecular identifiers marked individual cDNA molecules. TCRdb re-analysed the 5' RACE reads in MiXCR, keeping a single row per CDR3 protein. The table has some 55,000 distinct CDR3 sequences, roughly 13% seen once. The rearrangement joins TRBV20-1 to TRBJ2-7, with a possible D match to TRBD1 (5 bases). This receptor was taken from an adult who was a healthcare worker with PCR-confirmed SARS-CoV-2 infection or an uninfected control (not recorded which). Sequencing input: whole blood. DNA of the CDR3: TGCAGTGCTAGCCAATTCAGGGTATACTCCTACGAGCAGTACTTC. Protein: CSASQFRVYSYEQYF.